This is a list of T cell receptor beta chains from one sample in a study of siplizumab effects on memory and regulatory T cells. Assay used: immunoSEQ multiplex PCR; TCRdb lists only in-frame clones, some missing. The repertoire holds 100,000 or so clones, around 94% seen once, with approximately 0.61% in the top ten. Sequenced sample: Tregs sorted from blood. These receptors all come from a human donor in good health. CDR3s leave out the opening cysteine and the closing phenylalanine or tryptophan.

TRBV19,TRBJ1-2,ASSIHHYGYT
TRBV11-3,TRBJ2-5,ASSLGGQGTETQY
TRBV19,TRBJ1-5,ASNHRGLGQPQH
TRBV28,TRBJ1-1,ASNRQGRLNTEAF
TRBV2,TRBJ1-2,ASSQSGGRVNYGYT
TRBV6-5,TRBJ1-1,ASSYSGTGSTEAF
TRBV10-3,TRBJ1-1,ATSVESLRAF
TRBV10-1,TRBJ2-2,ASSKNTGELF
TRBV6-5,TRBJ1-2,ASSYGRAGTYYGYT
TRBV27,TRBJ1-1,ASSRITGVNTEAF
TRBV5-1,TRBJ2-2,ASSLSTTPGELF
TRBV5-1,TRBJ2-3,ASSLRGAALTDTQY
TRBV14,TRBJ1-2,ASSQHLSYGYT
TRBV30,TRBJ1-6,AWRGRFDSPLH
TRBV28,TRBJ2-1,ASSYLAFGDEQF
TRBV7-9,TRBJ1-2,ASSEGQETYGYT
TRBV7-2,TRBJ2-3,ASSFQGPDTQY
TRBV6-5,TRBJ1-2,ASSLTGTNYGYT
TRBV11-3,TRBJ2-1,ASSLGGLSSSSYNEQF
TRBV7-9,TRBJ2-1,ASSRSSGRSSYNEQF
TRBV7-8,TRBJ1-5,ASSDQSVSNQPQH
TRBV5-4,TRBJ2-3,ASSTNRGWGTDTQY
TRBV28,TRBJ1-1,ASSADTEAF
TRBV7-8,TRBJ2-7,ASSSTSFDSEQY
TRBV14,TRBJ2-1,ASSLRASGRISYNEQF
TRBV5-3,TRBJ1-5,ARSCRTGRQPQH
TRBV14,TRBJ1-1,ASSPQQVTEAF
TRBV30,TRBJ2-1,AWSIYSREQF
TRBV5-1,TRBJ1-1,ASRSGTANTEAF
TRBV27,TRBJ2-7,ASSLLAGVEQY
TRBV18,TRBJ2-2,ASSPTSGPTGELF
TRBV28,TRBJ2-7,ASSSRSGNPFYEQY
TRBV10-3,TRBJ2-1,AISPASGRANNEQF
TRBV28,TRBJ2-1,ASSLRETTYNEQF
TRBV7-6,TRBJ2-7,ASSLGLAHYEQY
TRBV18,TRBJ2-5,ASSPIRKETQY
TRBV5-1,TRBJ1-1,ASSRGPEAF
TRBV5-1,TRBJ1-4,ASSIESIGTGGEKLF
TRBV12-5,TRBJ2-1,ASGLVGGARDEQF
TRBV18,TRBJ2-3,ASSPPGQGWTDTQY
TRBV7-6,TRBJ2-3,ASSPRSDTQY
TRBV11-1,TRBJ2-2,ASSPNLPNTGELF